This paragraph covers one T cell receptor beta chain sequence. This sample was included in a study of T cells in Graves' hyperthyroidism and ophthalmopathy. Germline V gives CDR1 MGHRA, CDR2 YSYEKL. J was trimmed by 4 bases and V by 4 bases; bases with no gene match: 12. There are 16 residues in the CDR3. RNA transcripts gave rise to amplified TCR beta CDR3 regions. HTBI primers were used for first-round RT-PCR of the TCR CDR3. TCRdb reprocessed the multiplex PCR reads via MiXCR and lists one record per CDR3 protein. Of approximately 640,000 distinct CDR3 sequences listed, approximately 15% are singletons.

Sample: blood. The source is a man aged 50 or older with Graves' hyperthyroidism. The V call is TRBV4-1, the J call TRBJ1-1, with 7 nucleotides matching TRBD1. The CDR3 here is CASSLEDRPIPTEAFF. Written as DNA, the CDR3 is TGCGCCAGCAGCCTAGAGGACAGGCCAATCCCCACTGAAGCTTTCTTT.